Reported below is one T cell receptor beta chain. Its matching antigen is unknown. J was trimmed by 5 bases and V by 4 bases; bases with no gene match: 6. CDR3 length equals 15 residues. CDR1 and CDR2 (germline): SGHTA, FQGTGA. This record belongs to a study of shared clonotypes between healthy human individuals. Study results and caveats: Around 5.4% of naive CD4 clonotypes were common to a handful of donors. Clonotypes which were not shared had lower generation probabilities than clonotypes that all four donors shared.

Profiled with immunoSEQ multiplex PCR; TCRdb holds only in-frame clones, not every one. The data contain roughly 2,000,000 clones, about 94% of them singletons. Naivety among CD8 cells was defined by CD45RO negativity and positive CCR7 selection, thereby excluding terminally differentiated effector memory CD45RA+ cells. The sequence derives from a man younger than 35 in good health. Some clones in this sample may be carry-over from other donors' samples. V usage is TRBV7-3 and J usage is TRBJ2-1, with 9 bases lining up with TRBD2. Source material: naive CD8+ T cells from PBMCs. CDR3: CASSSRLAEHNEQFF. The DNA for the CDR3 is TGTGCCAGCAGCTCACGACTAGCGGAACACAATGAGCAGTTCTTC.